This T cell receptor beta chain was documented in a study of identical twins. This clonotype was seen only a few times. TCRdb called the 5' RACE reads again in MiXCR, with one record for every CDR3 protein. This table has around 280,000 distinct CDR3 sequences, about 8.9% appearing once. The CDR3 runs 14 residues. V shed 6 bases, J shed 5 bases, and the junction held 6 bases outside the gene matches. CDR1 MNHNS and CDR2 SASEGT come from the germline V gene. The data also belong to a second study, concerning yellow fever vaccine responses in identical twins.

The chain has TRBV6-1 and TRBJ1-1, with 10 bases that match TRBD1. What was sequenced was memory (CD45RO+) T cells sorted from blood. The TCR comes from a woman between 18 and 29 years old in good health. The CDR3 spells CASSFRDRGTEAFF. The CDR3 DNA sequence: TGTGCCAGCAGCTTCCGGGACAGGGGAACTGAAGCTTTCTTT.